A single sample gave rise to the 5 T cell receptor beta chains below, sequenced in a study of blood T cell repertoires in COVID-19. Clones were read by immunoSEQ multiplex PCR, and TCRdb kept only the in-frame ones, dropping some. The sample has over 300,000 clones, roughly 88% seen once. What was sequenced was PBMCs or T cells enriched from blood (not recorded which). The receptors here all came from a woman aged 25 to 45 with acute COVID-19.

The chain employs TRBV2 and TRBJ2-3; D is unclear. The CDR3 consists of 15 residues. Trimming took 8 bases from V and 0 from J, leaving 15 bases between them. CDR1 and CDR2 (germline): SNHLY, FYNNEI. CDR3 nucleotide sequence: TGTGCCAGCGTCAGGATTTCGGCTAGCACAGATACGCAGTATTTT. Amino acid sequence: CASVRISASTDTQYF. The full variable domain, its missing parts supplied by reference TRBV2 and TRBJ2-3, is EPEVTQTPSHQVTQMGQEVILRCVPISNHLYFYWYRQILGQKVEFLVSFYNNEISEKSEIFDDQFSVERPDGSNFTLKIRSTKLEDSAMYFCASVRISASTDTQYFGPGTRLTVL.

The V and J genes are TRBV5-1 and TRBJ1-1; D might be TRBD1 (6 bases). The CDR3 loop spans 15 amino acids. Germline V gives CDR1 SGHRS, CDR2 YFSETQ. Trimming shortened V by 0 bases and J by 0 bases, and 9 bases separated the two germline ends. The CDR3 loop reads CASSLGDILNTEAFF. The DNA of the CDR3 is TGCGCCAGCAGCTTGGGGGACATACTGAACACTGAAGCTTTCTTT.

The rearrangement joins TRBV29-1 to TRBJ1-1; no reliable D call. Between the trimmed V and J ends, which lost 3 bases and 7 bases, there was a span of 9 bases. Germline CDR1 reads SQVTM; CDR2 reads ANQGSEA. The CDR3 consists of 11 residues. CDR3 region: CSVEVQNEAFF. The DNA of the CDR3 is TGCAGCGTTGAGGTTCAGAATGAAGCTTTCTTT.

This clone was observed a single time. The gene calls are TRBV4-3 and TRBJ2-1; TRBD1 is a possible D gene (5 bases). CDR1 LGHNA and CDR2 YSLEER come from the germline V gene. V was cut by 0 bases and J by 0 bases, with 9 bases left in between. The CDR3 has 16 amino acids. CDR3 amino acids: CASSQEGPSSYNEQFF. The CDR3 DNA reads TGCGCCAGCAGCCAAGAGGGGCCGAGCTCCTACAATGAGCAGTTCTTC.

The J gene is TRBJ2-7, the V gene TRBV21-1; TRBD1, as called in the table, went unchecked against the DNA. TRBV21-1 is a listed pseudogene. This CDR3 region has 13 residues. CDR3 in DNA: TGTGCCAGCAGCAAACCGGGACAGAGAGAGCAGTACTTC. It specifies CASSKPGQREQYF.